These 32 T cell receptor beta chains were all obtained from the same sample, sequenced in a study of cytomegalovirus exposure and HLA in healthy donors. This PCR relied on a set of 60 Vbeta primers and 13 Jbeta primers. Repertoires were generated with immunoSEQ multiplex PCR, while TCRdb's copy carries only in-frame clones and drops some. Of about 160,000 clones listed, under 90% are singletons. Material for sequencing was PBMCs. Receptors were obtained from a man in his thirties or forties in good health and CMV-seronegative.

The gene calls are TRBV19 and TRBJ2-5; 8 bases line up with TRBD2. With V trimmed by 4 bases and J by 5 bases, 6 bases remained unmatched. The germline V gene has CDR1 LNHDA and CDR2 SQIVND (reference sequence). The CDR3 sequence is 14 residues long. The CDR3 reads CASSKRAGVETQYF. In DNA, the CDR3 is TGTGCCAGTAGTAAGCGAGCGGGGGTGGAGACCCAGTACTTC.

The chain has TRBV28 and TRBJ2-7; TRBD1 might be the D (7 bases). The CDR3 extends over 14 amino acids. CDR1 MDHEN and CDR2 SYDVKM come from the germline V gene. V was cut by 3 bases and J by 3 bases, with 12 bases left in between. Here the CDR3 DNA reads TGTGCCAGCAGTTTCCAGGGGGGACTCTACGAGCAGTACTTC. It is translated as CASSFQGGLYEQYF.

CDR3 DNA: TGTGCCAGCAGCTTGGCCTGGGAGGACACCGTGGAGAATGAGCAGTTCTTC. Its protein product is CASSLAWEDTVENEQFF. The rearrangement uses TRBV5-8 and TRBJ2-1, with D maybe TRBD2 (6 bases). The CDR3 consists of 17 residues. V lost 0 bases and J 7 bases, leaving 20 bases between the germline ends. CDR1 is SGHTS and CDR2 is YDEGEE in the germline V gene.

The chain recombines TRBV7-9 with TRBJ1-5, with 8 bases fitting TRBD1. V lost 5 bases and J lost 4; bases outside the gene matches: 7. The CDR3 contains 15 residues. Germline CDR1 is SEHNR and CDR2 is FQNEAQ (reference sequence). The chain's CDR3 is CASSLTGAQNQPQHF. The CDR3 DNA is TGTGCCAGCAGCCTGACAGGGGCCCAGAATCAGCCCCAGCATTTT. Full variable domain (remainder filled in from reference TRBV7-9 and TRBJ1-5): DTGVSQNPRHKITKRGQNVTFRCDPISEHNRLYWYRQTLGQGPEFLTYFQNEAQLEKSRLLSDRFSAERPKGSFSTLEIQRTEQGDSAMYLCASSLTGAQNQPQHFGDGTRLSIL.

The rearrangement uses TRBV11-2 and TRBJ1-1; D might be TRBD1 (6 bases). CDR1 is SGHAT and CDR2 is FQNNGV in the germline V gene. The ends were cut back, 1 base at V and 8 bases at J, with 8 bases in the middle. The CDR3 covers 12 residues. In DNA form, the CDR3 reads TGTGCCAGCAGCTTAGGGACAGCCGAAGCTTTCTTT. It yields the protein CASSLGTAEAFF.

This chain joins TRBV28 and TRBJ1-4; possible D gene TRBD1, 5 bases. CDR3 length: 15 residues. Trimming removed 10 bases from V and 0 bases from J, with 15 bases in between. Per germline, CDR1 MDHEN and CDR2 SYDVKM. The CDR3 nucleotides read TGTGCCACCCTTAGGGGTCTTGCAACTAATGAAAAACTGTTTTTT. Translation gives CATLRGLATNEKLFF.

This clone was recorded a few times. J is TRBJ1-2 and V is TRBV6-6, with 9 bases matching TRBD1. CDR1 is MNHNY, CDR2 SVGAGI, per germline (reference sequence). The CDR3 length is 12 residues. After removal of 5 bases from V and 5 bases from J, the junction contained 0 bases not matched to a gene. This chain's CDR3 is CASSGTGYGYTF. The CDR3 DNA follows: TGTGCCAGCAGTGGGACAGGGTATGGCTACACCTTC.

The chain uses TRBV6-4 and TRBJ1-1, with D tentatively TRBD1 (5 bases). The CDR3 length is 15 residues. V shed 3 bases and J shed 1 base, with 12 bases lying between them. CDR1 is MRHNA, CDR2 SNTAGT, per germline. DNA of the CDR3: TGTGCCAGCAGTGATACAGGCCTTCAGAACACTGAAGCTTTCTTT. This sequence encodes CASSDTGLQNTEAFF.

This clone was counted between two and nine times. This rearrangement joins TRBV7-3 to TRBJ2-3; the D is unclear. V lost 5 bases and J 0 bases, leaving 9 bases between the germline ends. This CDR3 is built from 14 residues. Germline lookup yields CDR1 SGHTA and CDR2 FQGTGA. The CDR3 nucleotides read TGTGCCAGCAGCCCTCAACATAGCACAGATACGCAGTATTTT. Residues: CASSPQHSTDTQYF. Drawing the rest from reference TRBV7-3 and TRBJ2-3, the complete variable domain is GAGVSQTPSNKVTEKGKYVELRCDPISGHTALYWYRQSLGQGPEFLIYFQGTGAADDSGLPNDRFFAVRPEGSVSTLKIQRTERGDSAVYLCASSPQHSTDTQYFGPGTRLTVL.

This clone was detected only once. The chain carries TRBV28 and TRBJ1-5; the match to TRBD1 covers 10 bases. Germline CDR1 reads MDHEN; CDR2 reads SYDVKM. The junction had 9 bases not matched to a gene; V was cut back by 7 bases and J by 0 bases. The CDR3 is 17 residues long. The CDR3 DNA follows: TGTGCCAGCATAAAGGGACAGGGGAAGAGTAGCAATCAGCCCCAGCATTTT. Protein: CASIKGQGKSSNQPQHF.

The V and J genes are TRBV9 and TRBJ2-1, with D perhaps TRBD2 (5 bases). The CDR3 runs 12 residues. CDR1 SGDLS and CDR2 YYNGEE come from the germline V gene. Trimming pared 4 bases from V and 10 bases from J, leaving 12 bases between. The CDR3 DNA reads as TGTGCCAGCAGCTCACCGCCGGGGGAGCAGTTCTTC. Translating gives CASSSPPGEQFF.

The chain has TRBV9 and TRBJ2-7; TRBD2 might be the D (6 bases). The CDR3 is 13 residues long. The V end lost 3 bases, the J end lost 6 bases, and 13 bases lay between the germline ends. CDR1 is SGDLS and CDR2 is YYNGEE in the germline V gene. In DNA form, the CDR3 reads TGTGCCAGCAGCGGGGGAGGCGGGGTCGAGCAGTACTTC. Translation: CASSGGGGVEQYF. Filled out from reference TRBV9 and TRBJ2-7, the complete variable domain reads DSGVTQTPKHLITATGQRVTLRCSPRSGDLSVYWYQQSLDQGLQFLIQYYNGEERAKGNILERFSAQQFPDLHSELNLSSLELGDSALYFCASSGGGGVEQYFGPGTRLTVT.

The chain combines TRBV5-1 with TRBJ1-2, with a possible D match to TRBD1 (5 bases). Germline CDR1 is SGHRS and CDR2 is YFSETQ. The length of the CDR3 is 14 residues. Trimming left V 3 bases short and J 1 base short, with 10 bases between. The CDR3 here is CASSSGLDNYGYTF. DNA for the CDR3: TGCGCCAGCAGCTCGGGACTCGATAACTATGGCTACACCTTC. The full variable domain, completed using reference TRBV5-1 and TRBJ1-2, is KAGVTQTPRYLIKTRGQQVTLSCSPISGHRSVSWYQQTPGQGLQFLFEYFSETQRNKGNFPGRFSGRQFSNSRSEMNVSTLELGDSALYLCASSSGLDNYGYTFGSGTRLTVV.

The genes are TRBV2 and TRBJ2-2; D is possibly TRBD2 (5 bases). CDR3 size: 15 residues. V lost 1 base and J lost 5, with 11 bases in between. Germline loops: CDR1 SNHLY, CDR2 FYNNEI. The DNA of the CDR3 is TGTGCCAGCAGTGAAGTCCAGTCGGGAACCGGGGAGCTGTTTTTT. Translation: CASSEVQSGTGELFF. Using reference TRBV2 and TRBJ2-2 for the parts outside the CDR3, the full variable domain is EPEVTQTPSHQVTQMGQEVILRCVPISNHLYFYWYRQILGQKVEFLVSFYNNEISEKSEIFDDQFSVERPDGSNFTLKIRSTKLEDSAMYFCASSEVQSGTGELFFGEGSRLTVL.

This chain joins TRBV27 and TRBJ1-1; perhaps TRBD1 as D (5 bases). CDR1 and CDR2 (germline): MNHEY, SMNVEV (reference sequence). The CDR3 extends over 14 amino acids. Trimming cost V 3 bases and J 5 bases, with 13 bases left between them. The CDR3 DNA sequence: TGTGCCAGCAGTTTCGGCTCACAGGTGACTGAAGCTTTCTTT. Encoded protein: CASSFGSQVTEAFF.

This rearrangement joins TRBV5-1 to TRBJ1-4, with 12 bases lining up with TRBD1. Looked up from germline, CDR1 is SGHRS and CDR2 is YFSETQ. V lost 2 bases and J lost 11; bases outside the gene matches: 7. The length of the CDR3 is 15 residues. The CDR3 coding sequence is TGCGCCAGCAGCTTTGCCGGGACAGGGGGCGAGAAACTGTTTTTT. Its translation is CASSFAGTGGEKLFF.

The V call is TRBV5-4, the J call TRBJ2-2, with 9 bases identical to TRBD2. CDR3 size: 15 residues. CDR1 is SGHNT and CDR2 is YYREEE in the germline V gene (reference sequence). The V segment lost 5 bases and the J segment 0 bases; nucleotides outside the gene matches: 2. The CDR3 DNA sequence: TGTGCCAGCAGGTTAGCGGGGGCGAACACCGGGGAGCTGTTTTTT. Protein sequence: CASRLAGANTGELFF. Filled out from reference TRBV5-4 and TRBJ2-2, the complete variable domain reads ETGVTQSPTHLIKTRGQQVTLRCSSQSGHNTVSWYQQALGQGPQFIFQYYREEENGRGNFPPRFSGLQFPNYSSELNVNALELDDSALYLCASRLAGANTGELFFGEGSRLTVL.

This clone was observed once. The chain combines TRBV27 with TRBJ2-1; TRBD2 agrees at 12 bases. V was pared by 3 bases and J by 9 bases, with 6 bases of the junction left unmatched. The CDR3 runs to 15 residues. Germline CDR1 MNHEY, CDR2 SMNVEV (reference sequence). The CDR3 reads CASSFGLAGSGEQFF. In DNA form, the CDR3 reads TGTGCCAGCAGTTTCGGACTAGCGGGAAGCGGTGAGCAGTTCTTC.

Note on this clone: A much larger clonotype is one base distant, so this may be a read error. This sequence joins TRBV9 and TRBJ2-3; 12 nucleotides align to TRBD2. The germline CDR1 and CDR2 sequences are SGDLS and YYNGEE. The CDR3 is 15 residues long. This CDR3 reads CASSVLAGGKETQYF. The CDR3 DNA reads TGTGCCAGCAGCGTGCTAGCGGGGGGGAAAGAGACCCAGTACTTT.

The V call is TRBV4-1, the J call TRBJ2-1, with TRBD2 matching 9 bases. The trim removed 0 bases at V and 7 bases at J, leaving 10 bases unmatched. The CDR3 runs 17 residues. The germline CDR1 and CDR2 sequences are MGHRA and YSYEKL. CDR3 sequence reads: CASSQEETSGLLNEQFF. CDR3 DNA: TGCGCCAGCAGCCAAGAGGAGACTAGCGGCCTATTGAATGAGCAGTTCTTC.

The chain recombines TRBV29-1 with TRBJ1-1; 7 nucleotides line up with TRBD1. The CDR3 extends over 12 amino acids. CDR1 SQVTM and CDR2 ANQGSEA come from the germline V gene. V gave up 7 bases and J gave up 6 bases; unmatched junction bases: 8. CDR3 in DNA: TGCAGCGCGATCACAGGGGCTCCTGAAGCTTTCTTT. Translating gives CSAITGAPEAFF.

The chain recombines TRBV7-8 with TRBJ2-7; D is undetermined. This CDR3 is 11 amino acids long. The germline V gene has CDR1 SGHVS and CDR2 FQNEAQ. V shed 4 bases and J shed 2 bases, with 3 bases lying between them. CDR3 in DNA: TGTGCCAGCAGCTCCGCCTACGAGCAGTACTTC. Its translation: CASSSAYEQYF.

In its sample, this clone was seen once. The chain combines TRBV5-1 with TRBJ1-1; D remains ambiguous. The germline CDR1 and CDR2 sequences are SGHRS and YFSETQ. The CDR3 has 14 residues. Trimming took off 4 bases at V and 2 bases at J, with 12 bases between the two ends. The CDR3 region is CASSLSGLNTEAFF. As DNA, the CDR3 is TGCGCCAGCAGCCTGTCTGGACTTAACACTGAAGCTTTCTTT.

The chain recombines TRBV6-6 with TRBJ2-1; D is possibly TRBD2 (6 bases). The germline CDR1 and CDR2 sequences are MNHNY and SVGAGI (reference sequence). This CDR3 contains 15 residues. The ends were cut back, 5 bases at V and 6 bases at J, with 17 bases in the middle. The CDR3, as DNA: TGTGCCAGCAGTCCTCCTGGAGGGAGGCTCAATGAGCAGTTCTTC. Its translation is CASSPPGGRLNEQFF.

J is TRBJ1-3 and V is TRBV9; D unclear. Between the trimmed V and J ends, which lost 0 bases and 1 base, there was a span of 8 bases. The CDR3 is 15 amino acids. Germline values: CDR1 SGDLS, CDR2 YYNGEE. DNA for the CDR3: TGTGCCAGCAGCGTAGGACGGGTGTCTGGAAACACCATATATTTT. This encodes CASSVGRVSGNTIYF.

The CDR3 DNA reads as TGCGCCAGCAGCTTGGATCCAGGGGATAATCAGCCCCAGCATTTT. Residues: CASSLDPGDNQPQHF. The chain uses TRBV5-1 and TRBJ1-5; D perhaps matches TRBD1 (6 bases). Germline V gene data show CDR1 as SGHRS and CDR2 as YFSETQ. V lost 0 bases and J lost 4, with 11 bases in between. This CDR3 contains 15 residues.

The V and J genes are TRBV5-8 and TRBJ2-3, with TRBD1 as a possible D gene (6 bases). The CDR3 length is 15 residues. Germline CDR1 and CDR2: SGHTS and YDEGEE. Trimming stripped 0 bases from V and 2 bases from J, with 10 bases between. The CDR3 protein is CASSLGQENTDTQYF. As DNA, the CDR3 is TGTGCCAGCAGCTTGGGACAGGAGAACACAGATACGCAGTATTTT.

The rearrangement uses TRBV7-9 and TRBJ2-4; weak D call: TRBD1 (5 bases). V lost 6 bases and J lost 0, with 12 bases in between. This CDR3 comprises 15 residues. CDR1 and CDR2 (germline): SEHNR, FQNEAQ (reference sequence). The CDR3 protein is CASRRTLLAKNIQYF. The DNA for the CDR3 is TGTGCCAGCAGAAGGACACTTCTAGCCAAAAACATTCAGTACTTC.

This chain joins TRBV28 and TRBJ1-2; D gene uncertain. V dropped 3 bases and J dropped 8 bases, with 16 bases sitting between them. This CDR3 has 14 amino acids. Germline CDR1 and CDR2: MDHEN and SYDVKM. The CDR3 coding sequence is TGTGCCAGCAGTTTTGTTGCCCCTCCGGGGGGCTACACCTTC. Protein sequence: CASSFVAPPGGYTF.

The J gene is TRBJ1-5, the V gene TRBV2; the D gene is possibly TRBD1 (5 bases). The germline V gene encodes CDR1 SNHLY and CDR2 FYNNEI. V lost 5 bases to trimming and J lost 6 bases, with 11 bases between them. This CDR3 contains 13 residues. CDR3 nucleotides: TGTGCCAGCAGTTTGGGGGGAATTCAGCCCCAGCATTTT. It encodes CASSLGGIQPQHF.

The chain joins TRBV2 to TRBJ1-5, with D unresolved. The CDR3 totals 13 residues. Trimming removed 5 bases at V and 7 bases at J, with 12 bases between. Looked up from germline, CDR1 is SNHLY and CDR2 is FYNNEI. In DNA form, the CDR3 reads TGTGCCAGCAGTCCCCAAGCGAGACAGCCCCAGCATTTT. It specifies CASSPQARQPQHF.

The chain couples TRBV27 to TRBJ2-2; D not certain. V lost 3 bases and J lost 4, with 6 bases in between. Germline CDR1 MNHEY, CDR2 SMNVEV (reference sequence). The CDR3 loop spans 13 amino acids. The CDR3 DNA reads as TGTGCCAGCAGTTTTGTCAGCACCGGGGAGCTGTTTTTT. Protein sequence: CASSFVSTGELFF.